What follows are 7 T cell receptor beta chains derived from one specimen sequenced in a study of shared T cell receptors in the human thymus. Assay used: immunoSEQ multiplex PCR; TCRdb lists only in-frame clones, some missing. The sample yields hundreds of thousands of clones, more than 75% seen once. These data were also filed under a second study, of human thymus T cells.

What was sequenced was thymocytes. These receptors were obtained from a boy less than two years old with a congenital heart defect.

The chain is built from TRBV19 and TRBJ1-1; 8 bases agree with TRBD1. The V gene's germline CDR1 is LNHDA and CDR2 SQIVND (reference sequence). CDR3 length: 13 residues. V trimming: 7 bases; J trimming: 3 bases; junction bases outside the gene matches: 4. CDR3 region: CASTRQGHTEAFF. The CDR3 nucleotides read TGTGCCAGTACCCGACAGGGGCACACTGAAGCTTTCTTT. Variable domain in full (rest from reference TRBV19 and TRBJ1-1): DGGITQSPKYLFRKEGQNVTLSCEQNLNHDAMYWYRQDPGQGLRLIYYSQIVNDFQKGDIAEGYSVSREKKESFPLTVTSAQKNPTAFYLCASTRQGHTEAFFGQGTRLTVV.

The V call is TRBV4-2, the J call TRBJ2-7; 9 bases line up with TRBD2. Germline V gene data show CDR1 as LGHNA and CDR2 as YNFKEQ. The V gene end was trimmed by 1 base and the J gene end by 6 bases; junction bases not matched to a gene: 13. This CDR3 contains 17 residues. The CDR3 reads CASSQAVGLAGVSEQYF. The DNA for the CDR3 is TGTGCCAGCAGCCAAGCGGTTGGATTAGCGGGAGTAAGCGAGCAGTACTTC.

The chain combines TRBV6-4 with TRBJ1-1, with TRBD1 as a possible D gene (5 bases). The germline V gene encodes CDR1 MRHNA and CDR2 SNTAGT. Trimming took 6 bases from V and 8 from J, leaving 19 bases between them. The CDR3 is 14 amino acids. The DNA for the CDR3 is TGTGCCAGCAGCTCCCACAGGTGGCGGAGAGAAGCTTTCTTT. It translates to CASSSHRWRREAFF.

The chain recombines TRBV29-1 with TRBJ2-7; D remains unclear. The CDR3 loop spans 12 amino acids. The ends were cut back, 5 bases at V and 3 bases at J, with 11 bases in the middle. From germline, CDR1 is SQVTM and CDR2 ANQGSEA. The CDR3 protein is CSVSGEFYEQYF. CDR3 bases: TGCAGCGTTAGTGGAGAGTTCTACGAGCAGTACTTC.

J is TRBJ2-7 and V is TRBV27, with D uncertain. CDR1 and CDR2 from the germline V gene are MNHEY and SMNVEV (reference sequence). CDR3 size: 14 residues. V was shortened by 4 bases and J by 0 bases, with 10 bases between the two germline ends. DNA for the CDR3: TGTGCCAGCAGTTCCCCTAGGAGCTCCTACGAGCAGTACTTC. This translates into CASSSPRSSYEQYF.

This clone appeared a few times. The chain joins TRBV18 to TRBJ2-5, with TRBD2 as a possible D gene (5 bases). Germline V gene data show CDR1 as KGHSH and CDR2 as LQKENI. V dropped 0 bases and J dropped 5 bases, with 13 bases sitting between them. This CDR3 is 15 amino acids long. The chain's CDR3 is CASSPPKAGGETQYF. CDR3 in DNA: TGTGCCAGCTCACCACCGAAGGCAGGAGGTGAGACCCAGTACTTC.

The J gene is TRBJ2-5, the V gene TRBV7-9; weak D call: TRBD2 (5 bases). Germline V gene sequence: CDR1 SEHNR, CDR2 FQNEAQ (reference sequence). The CDR3 runs to 13 residues. The V and J ends lost 5 bases and 4 bases respectively, with 11 bases between them. CDR3 bases: TGTGCCAGCAGCCCGGGGTATCGAGAGACCCAGTACTTC. It yields the protein CASSPGYRETQYF.